The source of this TCR beta chain is a study of T cells in Graves' hyperthyroidism and ophthalmopathy. Study-wide results and limits: The blood repertoire included most of the expanded thyroid clonotypes above 0.001.

In its sample, this clonotype was seen many times. Antigen specificity is unknown. The CDR3 runs to 13 residues. V trimming: 6 bases; J trimming: 3 bases; junction bases outside the gene matches: 4. Per the germline V gene, CDR1 is DFQATT and CDR2 is SNEGSKA (reference sequence). TCR beta CDR3 region amplification was performed from RNA transcripts. The HTBI primer set drove a first-round RT-PCR of the TCR CDR3. TCRdb reprocessed the multiplex PCR reads via MiXCR and lists one record per CDR3 protein. The profile shows about 410,000 distinct CDR3 sequences, about 15% of them singletons. This TCR was sampled from a man younger than 35 with Graves' ophthalmopathy. Sequencing input: blood. This chain uses TRBV20-1 with TRBJ2-1, with TRBD2 matching over 8 bases. DNA of the CDR3: TGCAGTGCCCGGACTAGCAACTACAATGAGCAGTTCTTC. Protein product: CSARTSNYNEQFF.